Here is one TCR beta chain with its context. This clone's antigen is unknown. No per-base quality is available; no much larger clone lies one base away. The data originate from a study of blood T cell repertoires in COVID-19 (dated by TCRdb to about 2020). At the level of the whole study: Collaborator samples came from the United States, Italy and Spain and covered acute and convalescent phases of COVID-19. The prospective study material was composed of cDNA or gDNA derived from T cells, B-cell-depleted T cells, or PBMCs. Deeply sampled blood TCRbeta repertoires from subjects exposed to, actively infected with, or recovered from COVID-19 were included in the dataset. A freely available public database, intended as a resource for researchers studying the immune response to SARS-CoV-2, is where the repertoires were released. Samples came from the ongoing ImmuneRACE study (first 160 participants) plus 1,254 subjects from 6 global collaborators. A de-identified subject ID, COVID-19 status, age in years and sex were almost always included in the sample metadata. Where available, HLA class I and class II types were taken from metadata supplied by the sample provider and were not determined by assay-based typing. Here is what the overall study found, with its caveats: Clinical and demographic metadata were provided uncurated, with the amount varying by source and participant.

The germline V end is reduced by 6 bases and the J end by 0 bases; junction bases left unmatched: 14. In the germline V gene, CDR1 corresponds to WSHSY and CDR2 to SAAADI. The CDR3 runs 18 amino acids, cysteine and phenylalanine included. Of all the DNA, just the CDR3 is kept, 54 bases in frame from base 1. Whole blood was collected in K2EDTA tubes by collaborating institutions according to the institutions' own protocols. Collaborator samples were shipped for TCRbeta analysis as frozen whole blood, isolated PBMCs, or DNA extracted from either sample type. The immunoSEQ Assay, a bias-controlled multiplex PCR, was used to amplify TCRbeta CDR3 regions from genomic DNA. The published analysis was carried out like this. Nucleated cell counts per sample were estimated from amplification of reference gene primers within the assay. To quantify the absolute abundance of each unique TCRbeta CDR3 rearrangement, sequence reads were collapsed and filtered. For each sample, productive Simpson clonality was calculated as the square root of Simpson's diversity index over productive rearrangements. TCRdb took over this immuneACCESS table, retaining in-frame rearrangements with V and J assigned. Such tables are incomplete; in checked studies, under half of the missing clones stem from an unresolved V gene, and the remainder is unexplained. V and J calls and clone size are copied from that table; D and trimming were computed from the DNA. Counted in this sample were roughly 70,000 clones; around nine tenths of them appeared once. The top ten clones comprise roughly 3.5% of the sample.

The sequencing input was peripheral blood. The sequence came from an older man with acute or convalescent COVID-19. Recombination linked TRBV10-2 to TRBJ2-4, and 7 junction bases match TRBD1. DNA sequence: TGCGCCAGCAGAGGACAGGAAGGGTCTCACCTAGCCAAAAACATTCAGTACTTC. Its translation is CASRGQEGSHLAKNIQYF.